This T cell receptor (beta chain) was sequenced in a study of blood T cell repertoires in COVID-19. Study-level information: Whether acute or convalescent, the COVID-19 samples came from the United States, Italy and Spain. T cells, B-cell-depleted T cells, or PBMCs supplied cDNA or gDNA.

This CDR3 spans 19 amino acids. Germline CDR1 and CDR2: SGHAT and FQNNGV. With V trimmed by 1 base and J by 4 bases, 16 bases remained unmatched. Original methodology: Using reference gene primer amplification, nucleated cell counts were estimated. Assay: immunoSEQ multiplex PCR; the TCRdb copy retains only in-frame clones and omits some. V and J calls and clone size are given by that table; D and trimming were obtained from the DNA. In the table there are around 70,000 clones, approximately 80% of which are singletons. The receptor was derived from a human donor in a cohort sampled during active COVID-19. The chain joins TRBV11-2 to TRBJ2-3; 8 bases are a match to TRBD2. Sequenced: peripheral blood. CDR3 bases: TGTGCCAGCAGCTTAGTAAGAGTGGGGCTAGCGGGCGTGTCAGATACGCAGTATTTT. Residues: CASSLVRVGLAGVSDTQYF.